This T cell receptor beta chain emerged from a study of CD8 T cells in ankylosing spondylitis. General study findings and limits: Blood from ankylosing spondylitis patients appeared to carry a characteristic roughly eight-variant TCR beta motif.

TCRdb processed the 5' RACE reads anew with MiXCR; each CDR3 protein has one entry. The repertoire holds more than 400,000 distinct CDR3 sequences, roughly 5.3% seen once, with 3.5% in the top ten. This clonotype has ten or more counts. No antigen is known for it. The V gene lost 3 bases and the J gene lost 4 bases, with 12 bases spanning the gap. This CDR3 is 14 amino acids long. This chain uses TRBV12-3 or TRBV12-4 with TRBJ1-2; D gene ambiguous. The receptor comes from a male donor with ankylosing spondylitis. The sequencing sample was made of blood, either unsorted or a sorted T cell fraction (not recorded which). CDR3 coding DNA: TGTGCCAGCAGTTTGAATCCGGGAGGCTATGGCTACACCTTC. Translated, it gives CASSLNPGGYGYTF.